Given below is one T cell receptor beta chain in context. CDR3 length: 17 amino acids. The V end was cut by 3 bases, the J end by 0 bases, with 15 bases between. Germline CDR1 SNHLY, CDR2 FYNNEI. The sample comes from a study of OX40 agonist ivuxolimab in advanced cancers. Repertoires were generated with immunoSEQ multiplex PCR, while TCRdb's copy carries only in-frame clones and drops some. The repertoire holds fewer than 90,000 clones, with about 90% as singletons. Blood sampling took place at baseline, cycle 4 day 1, and cycle 7 day 1. This chain joins TRBV2 and TRBJ2-1, with D unclear. The receptor was isolated from an adult with an advanced solid tumor such as melanoma, head and neck, liver or kidney cancer. The material was CD4+ or CD8+ T cells sorted from blood, obtained in a trial of the OX40 agonist ivuxolimab. The CDR3, as DNA: TGTGCCAGCAGTGACTGGGTTTCGGAAAGCTCCTACAATGAGCAGTTCTTC. It codes for CASSDWVSESSYNEQFF.